These 14 T cell receptor beta chains originate from one sample sequenced in a study of CD4 T cells in relation to SARS-CoV-2 and coronaviruses. Sequencing was performed with immunoSEQ multiplex PCR; in TCRdb, only in-frame clones are kept and a portion is missing. The sample has about 18,000 clones; approximately 82% are singletons. The antigens these receptors bind are not known. The unexposed donors gave CD4+ T cells in about 2010-2019, prior to COVID-19. After around nine days of culture, CD4+ T cells were isolated. Material for sequencing was CD4+ T cells from PBMCs, cultured in vitro. All receptors come from a human donor in good health.

The J gene is TRBJ1-4, the V gene TRBV5-1, with D perhaps matching TRBD1 (5 bases). Germline V gene data show CDR1 as SGHRS and CDR2 as YFSETQ. The V and J ends lost 0 bases and 5 bases respectively, with 11 bases between them. The CDR3 totals 15 residues. CDR3 region: CASSLGGASNEKLFF. The CDR3 DNA is TGCGCCAGCAGCTTGGGAGGGGCCTCAAATGAAAAACTGTTTTTT.

This clone has just one count. This rearrangement joins TRBV19 to TRBJ1-5; D remains unclear. Germline V gives CDR1 LNHDA, CDR2 SQIVND (reference sequence). The length of the CDR3 is 13 residues. Trimming took off 8 bases at V and 3 bases at J, with 11 bases between the two ends. CDR3 nucleotide sequence: TGTGCCAGTTCACCGGGCCACAATCAGCCCCAGCATTTT. Protein: CASSPGHNQPQHF.

This clone has just a few counts. The rearrangement joins TRBV20-1 to TRBJ1-1; no reliable D call. The CDR3 totals 11 residues. V lost 2 bases and J lost 3, with 4 bases in between. Germline V gene sequence: CDR1 DFQATT, CDR2 SNEGSKA (reference sequence). The CDR3 nucleotides read TGCAGTGCTAGACAGGACACTGAAGCTTTCTTT. It encodes CSARQDTEAFF.

This rearrangement joins TRBV4-1 to TRBJ2-6; unclear D gene. Trimming shortened V by 3 bases and J by 0 bases, and 9 bases separated the two germline ends. The CDR3 has 16 amino acids. CDR1 and CDR2 from the germline V gene are MGHRA and YSYEKL. CDR3 DNA: TGCGCCAGCAGCCATCTAGGTTACTCTGGGGCCAACGTCCTGACTTTC. Protein sequence: CASSHLGYSGANVLTF.

This chain links TRBV6-1 with TRBJ2-4; D perhaps matches TRBD2 (5 bases). Trimming pared 0 bases from V and 9 bases from J, leaving 12 bases between. The CDR3 runs 14 residues. Germline V gives CDR1 MNHNS, CDR2 SASEGT. CDR3 in amino acids: CASSEAMEVGIQYF. As DNA, the CDR3 is TGTGCCAGCAGTGAAGCAATGGAGGTTGGCATTCAGTACTTC.

The chain links TRBV5-4 to TRBJ1-2; TRBD1 aligns across 9 bases. Per germline, CDR1 SGHNT and CDR2 YYREEE (reference sequence). The CDR3 runs 15 residues. The trim removed 3 bases at V and 4 bases at J, leaving 7 bases unmatched. CDR3 sequence (DNA): TGTGCCAGCAGCTGGGACAGGGTTAGAAGCTATGGCTACACCTTC. Translated: CASSWDRVRSYGYTF.

J is TRBJ2-5 and V is TRBV5-8, with TRBD2 matching over 10 bases. The V gene end was trimmed by 3 bases and the J gene end by 4 bases; junction bases not matched to a gene: 9. Germline assignment: CDR1 SGHTS and CDR2 YDEGEE. The CDR3 is 16 amino acids. CDR3 DNA sequence: TGTGCCAGCAGCTGGGGGGCTAGCGGGAGCCTAGAGACCCAGTACTTC. As protein: CASSWGASGSLETQYF.

This chain joins TRBV4-2 and TRBJ2-7; D may be TRBD2 (5 bases). The V end lost 1 base, the J end lost 3 bases, and 13 bases lay between the germline ends. This CDR3 is built from 15 residues. CDR1 is LGHNA, CDR2 YNFKEQ, per germline. CDR3 bases: TGTGCCAGCAGCCAAGTGGAAGCGGAGAGCTACGAGCAGTACTTC. It is translated as CASSQVEAESYEQYF.

The rearrangement links TRBV3-1 (or the pseudogene TRBV3-2) to TRBJ1-2, with D perhaps matching TRBD1 (6 bases). Germline lookup yields CDR1 LGHDT and CDR2 YNNKEL (reference sequence). Trimming took 1 base from V and 8 from J, leaving 17 bases between them. CDR3 length equals 15 residues. The CDR3 bases are TGTGCCAGCAGCCAAGCTATTTTGGGGGCTCGGGGCTACACCTTC. Residues: CASSQAILGARGYTF.

This clone has just a few counts. The genes are TRBV4-2 and TRBJ1-1; the D is unclear. Trimming pared 4 bases from V and 1 base from J, leaving 13 bases between. This CDR3 is 15 amino acids long. Germline values: CDR1 LGHNA, CDR2 YNFKEQ. In nucleotides, the CDR3 is TGTGCCAGCAGCCCTCCGGAGCAGACGAACACTGAAGCTTTCTTT. This translates into CASSPPEQTNTEAFF.

The chain has TRBV7-3 and TRBJ1-1; D may be TRBD1 (5 bases). The germline CDR1 and CDR2 sequences are SGHTA and FQGTGA. The CDR3 consists of 13 residues. The V end lost 5 bases, the J end lost 6 bases, and 13 bases lay between the germline ends. The CDR3 region has the DNA TGTGCCAGCAGCCCAGGAGGGGCCTCTGAAGCTTTCTTT. Its translation: CASSPGGASEAFF.

V gene TRBV7-9 combines with J gene TRBJ1-2; TRBD1 aligns across 7 bases. The CDR3 covers 15 residues. Germline CDR1 is SEHNR and CDR2 is FQNEAQ (reference sequence). V gave up 2 bases and J gave up 6 bases; unmatched junction bases: 9. CDR3 sequence reads: CASSLSEGGMDGYTF. The CDR3 DNA reads TGTGCCAGCAGCTTAAGCGAAGGGGGCATGGATGGCTACACCTTC.

This chain joins TRBV7-2 and TRBJ1-1; D gene unclear. The V end lost 3 bases, the J end lost 5 bases, and 16 bases lay between the germline ends. CDR1 and CDR2 from the germline V gene are SGHTA and FQGNSA. The CDR3 is 15 residues long. CDR3 residues: CASSFFLGRGTEAFF. The DNA of the CDR3 is TGTGCCAGCAGCTTTTTTTTAGGCCGAGGAACTGAAGCTTTCTTT.

The rearrangement uses TRBV7-8 and TRBJ1-2; TRBD1 matches at 9 bases. Germline V CDR1 and CDR2: SGHVS, FQNEAQ. J gave up 6 bases and V 3 bases, and 8 bases lay outside the gene matches. The CDR3 contains 15 residues. The CDR3 reads CASSFQGQGRDGYTF. The CDR3 nucleotides are TGTGCCAGCAGCTTCCAAGGACAGGGGAGGGATGGCTACACCTTC. The whole variable domain, remainder taken from reference TRBV7-8 and TRBJ1-2, is GAGVSQSPRYKVAKRGQDVALRCDPISGHVSLFWYQQALGQGPEFLTYFQNEAQLDKSGLPSDRFFAERPEGSVSTLKIQRTQQEDSAVYLCASSFQGQGRDGYTFGSGTRLTVV.